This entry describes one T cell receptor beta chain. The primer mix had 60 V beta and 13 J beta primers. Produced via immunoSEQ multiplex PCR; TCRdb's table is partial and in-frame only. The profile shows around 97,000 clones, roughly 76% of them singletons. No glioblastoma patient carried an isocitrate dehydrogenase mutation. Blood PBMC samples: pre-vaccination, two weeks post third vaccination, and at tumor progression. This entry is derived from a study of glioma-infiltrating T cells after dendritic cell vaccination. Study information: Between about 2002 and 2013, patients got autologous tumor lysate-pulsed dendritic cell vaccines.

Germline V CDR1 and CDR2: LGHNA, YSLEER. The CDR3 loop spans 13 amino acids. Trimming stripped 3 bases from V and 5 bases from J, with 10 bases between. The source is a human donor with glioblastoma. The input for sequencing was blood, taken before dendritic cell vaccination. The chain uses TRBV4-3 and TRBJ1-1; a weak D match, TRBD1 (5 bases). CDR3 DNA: TGCGCCAGCAGCCAGGCCCGGGGGACTGAAGCTTTCTTT. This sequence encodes CASSQARGTEAFF.